These 24 T cell receptor beta chains share one sample of origin, sequenced in a study of shared clonotypes between healthy human individuals. This table comes from immunoSEQ multiplex PCR, and its TCRdb copy is limited to in-frame clones, with some not included. The sample lists 2 million to 2.5 million clones, more than 80% occurring once. Sequencing used naive CD4+ T cells from PBMCs. Specified subset: CD45RA+ positively selected. These receptors were collected from a man between 18 and 29 years old in good health. Some clones in this sample may be carry-over from other donors' samples.

The rearrangement links TRBV25-1 to TRBJ2-7, with 10 bases that match TRBD2. This CDR3 region has 15 residues. With 0 bases clipped from V and 3 bases from J, the junction kept 2 bases outside the gene matches. Germline V gene sequence: CDR1 MGHDK, CDR2 SYGVNS. As DNA, the CDR3 is TGTGCCAGCAGTGAATACAGCGGGAGGGACTACGAGCAGTACTTC. Translated: CASSEYSGRDYEQYF.

The chain recombines TRBV27 with TRBJ2-3; D gene unclear. The V end lost 5 bases, the J end lost 6 bases, and 15 bases lay between the germline ends. The CDR3 has 14 amino acids. Looked up from germline, CDR1 is MNHEY and CDR2 is SMNVEV (reference sequence). The CDR3 region has the DNA TGTGCCAGCAGTCCTCGACCAGTGAGTGATACGCAGTATTTT. As protein: CASSPRPVSDTQYF.

V gene TRBV7-8 combines with J gene TRBJ2-7; D is uncertain. The CDR3 extends over 16 amino acids. CDR1 is SGHVS and CDR2 is FQNEAQ in the germline V gene. Trimming removed 7 bases from V and 2 bases from J, with 21 bases in between. The CDR3 bases are TGTGCCAGCACCCTAACCAGCCGATTAATCCCCTACGAGCAGTACTTC. This translates into CASTLTSRLIPYEQYF.

The chain has TRBV20-1 and TRBJ2-7, with TRBD2 matching over 7 bases. Germline V gene data show CDR1 as DFQATT and CDR2 as SNEGSKA (reference sequence). This CDR3 is 11 amino acids long. The CDR3 DNA sequence: TGCAACGCGGGGGATGGCTACGAGCAGTACTTC. Translating it yields CNAGDGYEQYF.

The rearrangement joins TRBV7-9 to TRBJ2-1; D unclear. There are 17 residues in the CDR3. With 7 bases removed from V and 0 bases from J, the gap between germline ends came to 19 bases. The V gene's germline CDR1 is SEHNR and CDR2 FQNEAQ (reference sequence). DNA for the CDR3: TGTGCCAGCATAATTGTCCGAGGAGTCAACTCCTACAATGAGCAGTTCTTC. Protein sequence: CASIIVRGVNSYNEQFF.

The J gene is TRBJ2-5, the V gene TRBV27; 8 bases map to TRBD1. Per germline, CDR1 MNHEY and CDR2 SMNVEV (reference sequence). This CDR3 spans 15 amino acids. After removal of 7 bases from V and 0 bases from J, the junction contained 7 bases not matched to a gene. The CDR3 spells CASTLVQGDQETQYF. The CDR3 DNA reads as TGTGCCAGCACCTTAGTACAGGGGGACCAAGAGACCCAGTACTTC.

The CDR3 DNA is TGTGCCAGCAGCGTAACCCCGGCCAGGACATACACAGATACGCAGTATTTT. Its protein product is CASSVTPARTYTDTQYF. V is TRBV9 and J is TRBJ2-3, with a weak D call TRBD1 (5 bases). The CDR3 covers 17 residues. Germline CDR1 is SGDLS and CDR2 is YYNGEE. The germline V and J ends were trimmed by 1 base and 2 bases, with 17 bases remaining between them.

V is TRBV19 and J is TRBJ2-2; D perhaps matches TRBD1 (5 bases). CDR1 is LNHDA and CDR2 is SQIVND in the germline V gene (reference sequence). V shed 10 bases and J shed 5 bases, with 20 bases lying between them. The CDR3 loop spans 15 amino acids. In DNA, the CDR3 is TGTGCCACCAAATCTGGGCAGGGTAGGACCGGGGAGCTGTTTTTT. This codes for CATKSGQGRTGELFF.

CDR3 DNA: TGTGCCAGCAGCGGACTCCGCGAACGGAGCACAGATACGCAGTATTTT. Translating it yields CASSGLRERSTDTQYF. This rearrangement joins TRBV14 to TRBJ2-3; a weak D match, TRBD2 (5 bases). The V end was cut by 5 bases, the J end by 0 bases, with 15 bases between. The CDR3 is made up of 16 amino acids. Germline CDR1 SGHDN, CDR2 FVKESK.

The chain is built from TRBV4-1 and TRBJ2-1, with D possibly being TRBD2 (5 bases). The germline CDR1 and CDR2 sequences are MGHRA and YSYEKL. The CDR3 has 16 residues. Trimming removed 0 bases at V and 3 bases at J, with 12 bases between. The CDR3 coding sequence is TGCGCCAGCAGCCAAGATAGGGCTAGCCTCTACAATGAGCAGTTCTTC. It specifies CASSQDRASLYNEQFF.

The V gene is TRBV6-6, the J gene TRBJ2-5; D uncertain. The germline V and J ends were trimmed by 3 bases and 2 bases, with 7 bases remaining between them. The CDR3 covers 13 residues. Germline loops: CDR1 MNHNY, CDR2 SVGAGI (reference sequence). CDR3 coding DNA: TGTGCCAGCAGTTATAACAGACAAGAGACCCAGTACTTC. Amino acids: CASSYNRQETQYF.

The V call is TRBV6-6, the J call TRBJ2-6; no reliable D call. Trimming took off 7 bases at V and 0 bases at J, with 7 bases between the two ends. CDR1 MNHNY and CDR2 SVGAGI come from the germline V gene (reference sequence). The CDR3 has 14 residues. The CDR3 coding sequence is TGTGCCAGCATCCGACCCTCTGGGGCCAACGTCCTGACTTTC. Translating it yields CASIRPSGANVLTF.

The chain recombines TRBV7-2 with TRBJ2-7; 7 bases match TRBD1. CDR1 SGHTA and CDR2 FQGNSA come from the germline V gene. This CDR3 contains 16 residues. V trimming: 5 bases; J trimming: 0 bases; junction bases outside the gene matches: 10. CDR3 sequence: CASSLGRGQSSYEQYF. As DNA, the CDR3 is TGTGCCAGCAGCCTGGGACGGGGACAGAGCTCCTACGAGCAGTACTTC.

Notes on this clone: Other DNA sequences of this sample code for an identical CDR3. The CDR3 bases are TGTGCCAGTAGTATCAGGGTGAACACTGAAGCTTTCTTT. Residues: CASSIRVNTEAFF. The chain uses TRBV19 and TRBJ1-1; TRBD1 might be the D (5 bases). CDR1 LNHDA and CDR2 SQIVND come from the germline V gene (reference sequence). V lost 3 bases and J lost 0, with 5 bases in between. This CDR3 has 13 amino acids.

This sequence joins TRBV7-2 and TRBJ1-5; 8 positions agree with TRBD1. J lost 3 bases, V lost 4 bases, and 5 bases had no gene match. The CDR3 is 15 residues long. CDR1 SGHTA and CDR2 FQGNSA come from the germline V gene. CDR3 sequence: CASSYGQGFNQPQHF. The CDR3, as DNA: TGTGCCAGCAGCTACGGACAGGGCTTCAATCAGCCCCAGCATTTT.

This chain connects TRBV23-1 to TRBJ2-5; D call uncertain. TRBV23-1 is designated an ORF whose function remains uncertain. Trimming left V 0 bases short and J 2 bases short, with 10 bases between. The CDR3 is made up of 15 amino acids. The CDR3 nucleotides read TGCGCCAGCAGTCAATCGTTGACGGTGCAAGAGACCCAGTACTTC. This gives the protein CASSQSLTVQETQYF.

The chain has TRBV2 and TRBJ2-7; D gene unclear. The length of the CDR3 is 10 residues. Trimming removed 6 bases at V and 3 bases at J, with 3 bases between. The germline CDR1 and CDR2 sequences are SNHLY and FYNNEI. The CDR3 DNA reads as TGTGCCAGCAGGGTCTACGAGCAGTACTTC. Amino acid sequence: CASRVYEQYF.

V usage is TRBV7-9 and J usage is TRBJ1-1; 8 nucleotides match TRBD1. This CDR3 contains 14 residues. V dropped 7 bases and J dropped 1; count of bases not matched to a gene: 5. The germline V gene encodes CDR1 SEHNR and CDR2 FQNEAQ (reference sequence). The CDR3 sequence is CASTLQGGNTEAFF. CDR3 nucleotide sequence: TGTGCCAGCACGCTACAGGGGGGGAACACTGAAGCTTTCTTT.

The rearrangement joins TRBV5-1 to TRBJ1-1, with 7 bases aligning to TRBD1. V trimming: 4 bases; J trimming: 1 base; junction bases outside the gene matches: 7. The CDR3 spans 15 residues. Germline lookup yields CDR1 SGHRS and CDR2 YFSETQ. The CDR3, as DNA: TGCGCCAGCAGCCAAGGAGGGACAGAGAACACTGAAGCTTTCTTT. Translation gives CASSQGGTENTEAFF. The entire variable domain, with the rest obtained from reference TRBV5-1 and TRBJ1-1, is as follows: KAGVTQTPRYLIKTRGQQVTLSCSPISGHRSVSWYQQTPGQGLQFLFEYFSETQRNKGNFPGRFSGRQFSNSRSEMNVSTLELGDSALYLCASSQGGTENTEAFFGQGTRLTVV.

V gene TRBV6-5 combines with J gene TRBJ1-6; weak D call: TRBD1 (5 bases). V was trimmed by 8 bases and J by 9 bases, leaving 17 bases between them. The CDR3 loop spans 14 amino acids. Germline V gives CDR1 MNHEY, CDR2 SVGAGI. In DNA, the CDR3 is TGTGCCAGCTGGGCTGGGACTTTTAGTTCACCCCTCCACTTT. Translation gives CASWAGTFSSPLHF.

This clone came up a few times. This sample includes further DNA sequences coding for the same CDR3. The chain couples TRBV25-1 to TRBJ1-5, with 8 bases that match TRBD1. Germline V gene lookup returns CDR1 MGHDK and CDR2 SYGVNS. This CDR3 region has 15 residues. Trimming took 1 base from V and 6 from J; bases not matched to a gene: 5. CDR3 residues: CASSESGTGFQPQHF. The CDR3 region has the DNA TGTGCCAGCAGTGAATCCGGGACAGGTTTTCAGCCCCAGCATTTT.

This chain connects TRBV7-2 to TRBJ2-2, with unresolved D. The CDR3 extends over 13 amino acids. Germline V gene sequence: CDR1 SGHTA, CDR2 FQGNSA. The germline V and J ends were trimmed by 5 bases and 10 bases, with 14 bases remaining between them. This chain's CDR3 is CASSPPPREELFF. DNA of the CDR3: TGTGCCAGCAGCCCCCCGCCTAGGGAGGAGCTGTTTTTT.

The chain links TRBV27 to TRBJ1-1, with a possible D match to TRBD1 (5 bases). Trimming removed 0 bases from V and 3 bases from J, with 8 bases in between. CDR3 length: 14 amino acids. Germline CDR1 is MNHEY and CDR2 is SMNVEV (reference sequence). The CDR3 spells CASSLSGAYTEAFF. CDR3 DNA sequence: TGTGCCAGCAGTTTATCTGGGGCATACACTGAAGCTTTCTTT.

Notes on this clone: An end of the junction differs from the germline gene, which may be a read error. The genes are TRBV19 and TRBJ1-1, with D tentatively TRBD1 (6 bases). Germline V gene sequence: CDR1 LNHDA, CDR2 SQIVND (reference sequence). The CDR3 loop spans 11 amino acids. Here the CDR3 DNA reads TGTGCCAGTAGTGGGGACACCGAAGCTTTCTTT. Translated: CASSGDTEAFF.